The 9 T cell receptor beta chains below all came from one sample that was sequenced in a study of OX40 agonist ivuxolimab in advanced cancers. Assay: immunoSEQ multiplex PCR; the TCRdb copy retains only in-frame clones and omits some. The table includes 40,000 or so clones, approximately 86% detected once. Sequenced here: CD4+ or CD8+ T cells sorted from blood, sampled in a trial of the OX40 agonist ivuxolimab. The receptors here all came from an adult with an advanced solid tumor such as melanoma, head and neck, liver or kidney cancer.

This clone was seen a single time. The DNA for the CDR3 is TGCGCCAGCAGCCCCTTAGCGGGCGGCTACGAGCAGTACTTC. This encodes CASSPLAGGYEQYF. The chain has TRBV4-1 and TRBJ2-7; 7 bases match TRBD2. The CDR3 runs to 14 residues. Trimming removed 4 bases from V and 3 bases from J; junction bases left unmatched: 6. The V gene's germline CDR1 is MGHRA and CDR2 YSYEKL.

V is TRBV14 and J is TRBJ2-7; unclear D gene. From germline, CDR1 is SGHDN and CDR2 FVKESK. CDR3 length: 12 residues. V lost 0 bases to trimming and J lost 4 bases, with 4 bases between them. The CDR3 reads CASSQEGYEQYF. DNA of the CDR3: TGTGCCAGCAGCCAAGAGGGGTACGAGCAGTACTTC.

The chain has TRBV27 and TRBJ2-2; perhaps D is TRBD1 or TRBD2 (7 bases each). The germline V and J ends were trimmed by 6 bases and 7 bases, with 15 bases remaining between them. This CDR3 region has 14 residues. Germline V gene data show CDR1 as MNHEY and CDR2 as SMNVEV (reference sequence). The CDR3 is CASSPGGVSGELFF. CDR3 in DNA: TGTGCCAGCAGCCCAGGGGGGGTGAGCGGGGAGCTGTTTTTT.

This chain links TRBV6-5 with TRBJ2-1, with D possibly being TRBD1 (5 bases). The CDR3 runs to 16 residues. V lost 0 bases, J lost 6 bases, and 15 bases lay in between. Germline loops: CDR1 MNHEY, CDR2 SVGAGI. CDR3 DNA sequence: TGTGCCAGCAGTTACTCGACAGAAGCCTGGGTCAATGAGCAGTTCTTC. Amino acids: CASSYSTEAWVNEQFF.

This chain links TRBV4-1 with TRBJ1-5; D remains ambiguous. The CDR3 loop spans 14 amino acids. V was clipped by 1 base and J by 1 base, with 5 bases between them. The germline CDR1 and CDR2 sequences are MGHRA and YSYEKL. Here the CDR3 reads CASSQGGSNQPQHF. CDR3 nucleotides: TGCGCCAGCAGCCAAGGAGGGAGCAATCAGCCCCAGCATTTT.

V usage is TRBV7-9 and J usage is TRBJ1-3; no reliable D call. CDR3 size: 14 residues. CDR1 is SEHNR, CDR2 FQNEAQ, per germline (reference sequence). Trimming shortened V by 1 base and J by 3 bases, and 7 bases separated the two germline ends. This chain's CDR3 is CASSLEWVGNTIYF. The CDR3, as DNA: TGTGCCAGCAGCTTAGAGTGGGTTGGAAACACCATATATTTT. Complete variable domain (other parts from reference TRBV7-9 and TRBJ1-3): DTGVSQNPRHKITKRGQNVTFRCDPISEHNRLYWYRQTLGQGPEFLTYFQNEAQLEKSRLLSDRFSAERPKGSFSTLEIQRTEQGDSAMYLCASSLEWVGNTIYFGEGSWLTVV.

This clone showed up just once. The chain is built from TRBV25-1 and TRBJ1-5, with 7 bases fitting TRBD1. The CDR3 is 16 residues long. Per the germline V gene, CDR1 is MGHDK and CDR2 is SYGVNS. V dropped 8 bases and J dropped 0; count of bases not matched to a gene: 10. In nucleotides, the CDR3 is TGTGCCAGCCCCCGGACAGGAGGACTTAGCAATCAGCCCCAGCATTTT. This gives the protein CASPRTGGLSNQPQHF.

The CDR3: CASSFTGKPGNTIYF. In DNA form, the CDR3 reads TGTGCCAGCAGCTTTACAGGGAAACCTGGAAACACCATATATTTT. The chain is built from TRBV7-3 and TRBJ1-3, with D perhaps matching TRBD1 (6 bases). The CDR3 has 15 residues. CDR1 is SGHTA, CDR2 FQGTGA, per germline. V lost 3 bases and J 2 bases, leaving 11 bases between the germline ends.

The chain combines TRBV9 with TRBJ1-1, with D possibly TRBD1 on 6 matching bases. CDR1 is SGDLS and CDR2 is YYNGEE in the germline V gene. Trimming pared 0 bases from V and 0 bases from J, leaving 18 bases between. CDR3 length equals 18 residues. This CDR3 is CASSVVAVPGGMNTEAFF. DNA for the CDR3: TGTGCCAGCAGCGTAGTCGCGGTCCCGGGGGGCATGAACACTGAAGCTTTCTTT.